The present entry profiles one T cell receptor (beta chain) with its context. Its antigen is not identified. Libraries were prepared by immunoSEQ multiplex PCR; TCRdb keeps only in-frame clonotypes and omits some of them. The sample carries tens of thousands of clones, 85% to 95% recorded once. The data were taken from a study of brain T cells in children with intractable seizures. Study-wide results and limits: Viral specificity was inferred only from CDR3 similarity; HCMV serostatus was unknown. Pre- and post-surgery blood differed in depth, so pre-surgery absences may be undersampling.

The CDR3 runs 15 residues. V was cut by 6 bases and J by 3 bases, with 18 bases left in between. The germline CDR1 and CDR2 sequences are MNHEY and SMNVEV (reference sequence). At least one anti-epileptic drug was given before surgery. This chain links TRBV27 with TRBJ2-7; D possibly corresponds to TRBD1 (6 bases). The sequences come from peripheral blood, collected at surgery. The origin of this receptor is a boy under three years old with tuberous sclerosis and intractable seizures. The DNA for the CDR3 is TGTGCCAGCAGCACCTATGCGACAGGTGACTACGAGCAGTACTTC. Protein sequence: CASSTYATGDYEQYF.